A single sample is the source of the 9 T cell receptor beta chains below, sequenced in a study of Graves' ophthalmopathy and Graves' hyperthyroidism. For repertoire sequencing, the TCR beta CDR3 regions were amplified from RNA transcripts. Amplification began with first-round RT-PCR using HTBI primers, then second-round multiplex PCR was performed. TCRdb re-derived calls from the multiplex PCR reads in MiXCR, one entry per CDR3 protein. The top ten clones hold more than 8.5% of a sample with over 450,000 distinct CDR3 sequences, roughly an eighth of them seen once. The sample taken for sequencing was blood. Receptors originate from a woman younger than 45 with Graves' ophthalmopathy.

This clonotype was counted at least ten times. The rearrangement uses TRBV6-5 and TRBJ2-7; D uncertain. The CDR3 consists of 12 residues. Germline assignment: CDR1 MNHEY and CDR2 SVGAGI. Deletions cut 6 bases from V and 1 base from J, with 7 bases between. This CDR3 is CASRTGSYEQYF. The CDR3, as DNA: TGTGCCAGCAGGACGGGTTCCTACGAGCAGTACTTC.

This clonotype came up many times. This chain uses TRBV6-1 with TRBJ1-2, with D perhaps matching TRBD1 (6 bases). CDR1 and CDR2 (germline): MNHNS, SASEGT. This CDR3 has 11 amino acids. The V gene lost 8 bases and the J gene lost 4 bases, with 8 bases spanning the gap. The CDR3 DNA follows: TGTGCCAGCTCGGACAGCTATGGCTACACCTTC. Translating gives CASSDSYGYTF.

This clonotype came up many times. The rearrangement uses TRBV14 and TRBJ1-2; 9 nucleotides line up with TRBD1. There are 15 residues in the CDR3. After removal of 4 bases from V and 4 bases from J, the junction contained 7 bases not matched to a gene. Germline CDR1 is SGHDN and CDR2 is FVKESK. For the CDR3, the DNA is TGTGCCAGCAGCCGGCGGGACAGGGAACTCTATGGCTACACCTTC. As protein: CASSRRDRELYGYTF.

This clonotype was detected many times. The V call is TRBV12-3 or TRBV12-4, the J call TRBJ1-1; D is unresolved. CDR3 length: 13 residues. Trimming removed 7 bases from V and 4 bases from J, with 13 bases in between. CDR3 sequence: CASTMTDGTEAFF. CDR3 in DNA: TGTGCCAGCACCATGACCGACGGCACTGAAGCTTTCTTT.

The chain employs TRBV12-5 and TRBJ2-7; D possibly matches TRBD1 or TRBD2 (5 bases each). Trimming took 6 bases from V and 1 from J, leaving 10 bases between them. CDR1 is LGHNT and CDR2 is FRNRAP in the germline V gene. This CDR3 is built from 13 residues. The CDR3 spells CASGVEGSYEQYF. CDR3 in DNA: TGTGCTAGTGGGGTTGAGGGGTCCTACGAGCAGTACTTC. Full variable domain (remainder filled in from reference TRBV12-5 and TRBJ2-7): DARVTQTPRHKVTEMGQEVTMRCQPILGHNTVFWYRQTMMQGLELLAYFRNRAPLDDSGMPKDRFSAEMPDATLATLKIQPSEPRDSAVYFCASGVEGSYEQYFGPGTRLTVT.

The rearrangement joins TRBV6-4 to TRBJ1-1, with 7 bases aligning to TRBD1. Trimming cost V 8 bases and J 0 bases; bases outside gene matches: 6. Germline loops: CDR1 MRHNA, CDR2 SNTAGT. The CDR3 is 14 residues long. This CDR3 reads CASLEDRMNTEAFF. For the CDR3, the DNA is TGTGCCAGCCTTGAGGACAGGATGAACACTGAAGCTTTCTTT.

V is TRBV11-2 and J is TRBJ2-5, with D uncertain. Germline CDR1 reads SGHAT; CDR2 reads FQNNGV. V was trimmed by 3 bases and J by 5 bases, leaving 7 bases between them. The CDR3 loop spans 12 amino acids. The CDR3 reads CASSFGYETQYF. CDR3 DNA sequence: TGTGCCAGCAGCTTTGGTTACGAGACCCAGTACTTC.

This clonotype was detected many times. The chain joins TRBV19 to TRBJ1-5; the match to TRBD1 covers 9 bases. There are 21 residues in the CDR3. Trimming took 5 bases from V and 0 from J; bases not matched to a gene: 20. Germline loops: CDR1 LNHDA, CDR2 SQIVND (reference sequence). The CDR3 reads CASSLAPHGTGGLHSNQPQHF. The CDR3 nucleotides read TGTGCCAGTAGTCTTGCCCCCCATGGTACAGGGGGCCTTCATAGCAATCAGCCCCAGCATTTT. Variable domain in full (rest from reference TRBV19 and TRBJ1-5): DGGITQSPKYLFRKEGQNVTLSCEQNLNHDAMYWYRQDPGQGLRLIYYSQIVNDFQKGDIAEGYSVSREKKESFPLTVTSAQKNPTAFYLCASSLAPHGTGGLHSNQPQHFGDGTRLSIL.

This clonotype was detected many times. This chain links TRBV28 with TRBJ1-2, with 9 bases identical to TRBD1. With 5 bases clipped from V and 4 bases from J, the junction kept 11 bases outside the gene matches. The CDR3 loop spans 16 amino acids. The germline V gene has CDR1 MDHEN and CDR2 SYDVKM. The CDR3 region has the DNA TGTGCCAGCAGTCCGGCCGGGACAGGGTTTTTCTATGGCTACACCTTC. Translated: CASSPAGTGFFYGYTF.